Below are 5 T cell receptor beta chains sequenced from a single sample in a study of T cell clonality in common variable immunodeficiency. The study, taken as a whole, reports: Reportedly, TCR beta sequences from common variable immunodeficiency showed fewer deletions and N-nucleotide insertions.

These receptors' antigens are unknown. The repertoire was sequenced with immunoSEQ multiplex PCR; TCRdb's copy has only in-frame clones and lacks some. The profile covers approximately 38,000 clones, none occurring a single time. Sequenced: peripheral blood mononuclear cells. The receptor set was obtained from a human donor with common variable immunodeficiency.

There are many counts of this clone. The CDR3 DNA, read in part, is TGTGCCAGTAGTTCACGGGACAGGGGAGGAGATACG. This sequence encodes CASSSRDRGGDT. The whole CDR3 protein is CASSSRDRGGDTQYF. The J gene is TRBJ2-3, the V gene TRBV19, with 10 bases matching TRBD1. The read terminates 3 residues ahead of where the CDR3 ends, so the germline J gene completes it. Trimming took 5 bases from V and 5 from J; bases not matched to a gene: 7. The CDR3 is 15 amino acids. The V gene's germline CDR1 is LNHDA and CDR2 SQIVND (reference sequence). Supplemented by reference TRBV19 and TRBJ2-3, the full variable domain reads DGGITQSPKYLFRKEGQNVTLSCEQNLNHDAMYWYRQDPGQGLRLIYYSQIVNDFQKGDIAEGYSVSREKKESFPLTVTSAQKNPTAFYLCASSSRDRGGDTQYFGPGTRLTVL.

With respect to this clone: The read halts 3 residues ahead of the CDR3 end, with the missing end drawn from the germline J gene. The rearrangement links TRBV19 to TRBJ2-1, with 9 bases that match TRBD2. This CDR3 is 18 amino acids long. In germline, CDR1 is LNHDA, CDR2 SQIVND (reference sequence). Trimming removed 3 bases from V and 3 bases from J; junction bases left unmatched: 12. Partial CDR3 DNA: TGTGCCAGTAGTATTCGGGGGACCGGGACTAGCAGCTACAATGAG. Its protein product is CASSIRGTGTSSYNE. The whole CDR3 protein is CASSIRGTGTSSYNEQFF.

There are many counts of this clone. The CDR3 is CAISAGEGTQYF. CDR3 DNA (partial): TGTGCCATCAGTGCAGGGGAAGGTACG. V and J are TRBV10-3 and TRBJ2-3; D is possibly TRBD1 (6 bases). The CDR3 end falls 3 residues outside the read, so it is completed with the germline J gene. CDR1 is ENHRY, CDR2 SYGVKD, per germline. The CDR3 consists of 12 residues. V lost 4 bases to trimming and J lost 8 bases, with 10 bases between them.

In this sample, this clone turned up many times. The read falls 3 residues short of the CDR3 end, and the missing part is taken from the germline J gene. The rearrangement links TRBV29-1 to TRBJ2-3; 9 bases are shared with TRBD2. The CDR3 sequence is 14 residues long. After removal of 3 bases from V and 2 bases from J, the junction contained 3 bases not matched to a gene. Germline CDR1 reads SQVTM; CDR2 reads ANQGSEA. CDR3 DNA (partial): TGCAGCGTTGATGGGACTAGCCCCACAGATACG. The encoded protein is CSVDGTSPTDT. The whole CDR3 is CSVDGTSPTDTQYF.

This clone was seen many times. The read ends 3 residues early relative to the CDR3; the germline J gene fills the gap. The rearrangement uses TRBV5-1 and TRBJ1-6; D is perhaps TRBD1 (6 bases). Germline V gene data show CDR1 as SGHRS and CDR2 as YFSETQ. The CDR3 sequence is 15 residues long. V was trimmed by 4 bases and J by 7 bases, leaving 15 bases between them. The part of the CDR3 DNA that was read is TGCGCCAGCAGCAAAGGACAGAGCGTCAATTCACCC. Translating it yields CASSKGQSVNSP. The full CDR3 is CASSKGQSVNSPLHF.